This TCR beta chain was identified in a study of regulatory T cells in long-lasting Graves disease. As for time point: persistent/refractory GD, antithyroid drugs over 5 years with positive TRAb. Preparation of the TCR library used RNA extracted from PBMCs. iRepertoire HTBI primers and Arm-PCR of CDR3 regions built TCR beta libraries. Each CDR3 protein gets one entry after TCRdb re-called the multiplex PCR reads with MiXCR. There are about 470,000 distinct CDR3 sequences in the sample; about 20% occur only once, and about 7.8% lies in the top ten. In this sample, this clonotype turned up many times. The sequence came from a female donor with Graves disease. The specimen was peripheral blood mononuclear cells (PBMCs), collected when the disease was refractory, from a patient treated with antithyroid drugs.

The CDR3 spells CSAKPWTREAFF. CDR3 bases: TGCAGTGCGAAGCCCTGGACACGTGAAGCTTTCTTT. V gene TRBV20-1 combines with J gene TRBJ1-1, with D perhaps TRBD1 (5 bases). CDR1 is DFQATT and CDR2 is SNEGSKA in the germline V gene (reference sequence). The CDR3 has 12 amino acids. V was pared by 6 bases and J by 7 bases, with 15 bases between.